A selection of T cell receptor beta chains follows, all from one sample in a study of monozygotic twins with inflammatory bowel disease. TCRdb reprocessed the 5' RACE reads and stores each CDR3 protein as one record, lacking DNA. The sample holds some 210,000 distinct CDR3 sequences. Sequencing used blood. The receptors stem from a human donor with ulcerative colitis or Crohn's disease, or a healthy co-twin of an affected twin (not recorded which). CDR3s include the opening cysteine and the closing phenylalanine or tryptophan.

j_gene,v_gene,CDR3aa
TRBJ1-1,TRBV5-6,CASSLRRAEAFF
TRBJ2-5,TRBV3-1,CASSQDYRQQTYQETQYF
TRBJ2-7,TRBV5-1,CASSFQSSSYEQYF
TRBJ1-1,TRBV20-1,CSARGANTEAFF
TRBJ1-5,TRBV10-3,CAISEQGSASQPQHF
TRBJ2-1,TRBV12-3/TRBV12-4,CASRPNFGEQFF
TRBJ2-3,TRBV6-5,CASSYSTGGFPTDTQYF
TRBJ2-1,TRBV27,CASSLDFPGSTGNEQFF
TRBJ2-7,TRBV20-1,CSARDLRAGGYEQYF
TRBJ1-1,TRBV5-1,CASSWKTTGSDTEAFF
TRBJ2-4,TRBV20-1,CSARGRVSGGVLAKNIQYF
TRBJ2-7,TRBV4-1,CASSQVKAGTGLDF
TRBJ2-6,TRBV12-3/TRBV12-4,CASSRGTGSWRNQGANVLTF
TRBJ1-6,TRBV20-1,CSARRDGRKFNSPLHF
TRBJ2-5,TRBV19,CATTPGTGFEVETQYF
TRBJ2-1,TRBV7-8,CASSSKPPRFWSYNEQFF
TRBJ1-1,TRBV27,CASSFLSGRTGGFAEAFF
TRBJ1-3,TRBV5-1,CASSLEATDPGNTIYF
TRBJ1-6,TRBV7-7,CASSLGDQNSPLHF
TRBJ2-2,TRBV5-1,CASSPDTGVTGELFF
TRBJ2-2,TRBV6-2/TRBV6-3,CASSYSAGELFF
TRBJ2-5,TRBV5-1,CASSFSGGFRETQYF
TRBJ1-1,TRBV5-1,CASSLGYSEAFF
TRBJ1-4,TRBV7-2,CASSSSGVNNEKLFF
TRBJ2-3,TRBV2,CASSRDLPPTTQYF
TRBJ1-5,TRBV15,CATSRETGWGDQPQHF
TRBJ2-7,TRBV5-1,CASQRTSGERQYF
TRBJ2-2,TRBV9,CASSVGELSVEGELFF
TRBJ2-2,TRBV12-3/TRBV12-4,CASSSNWGALNTGELFF